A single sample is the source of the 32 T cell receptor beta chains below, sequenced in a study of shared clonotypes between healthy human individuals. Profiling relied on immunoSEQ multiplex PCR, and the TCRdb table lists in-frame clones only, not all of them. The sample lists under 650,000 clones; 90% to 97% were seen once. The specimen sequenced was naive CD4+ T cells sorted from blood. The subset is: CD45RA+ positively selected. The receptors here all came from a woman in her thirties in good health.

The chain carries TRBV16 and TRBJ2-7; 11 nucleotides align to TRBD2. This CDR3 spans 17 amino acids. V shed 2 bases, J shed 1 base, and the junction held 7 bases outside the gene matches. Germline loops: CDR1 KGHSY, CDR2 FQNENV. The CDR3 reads CASSQRLAGGGSYEQYF. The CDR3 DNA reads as TGTGCCAGCAGCCAACGGCTAGCGGGAGGAGGGTCCTACGAGCAGTACTTC. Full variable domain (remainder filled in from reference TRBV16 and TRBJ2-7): GEEVAQTPKHLVRGEGQKAKLYCAPIKGHSYVFWYQQVLKNEFKFLISFQNENVFDETGMPKERFSAKCLPNSPCSLEIQATKLEDSAVYFCASSQRLAGGGSYEQYFGPGTRLTVT.

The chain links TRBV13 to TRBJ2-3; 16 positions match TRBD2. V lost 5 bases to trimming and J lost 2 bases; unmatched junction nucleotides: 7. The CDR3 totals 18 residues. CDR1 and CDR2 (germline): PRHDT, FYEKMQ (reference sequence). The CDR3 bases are TGTGCCAGCAGCCCGGGACTAGCGGGAGGGAGGTACACAGATACGCAGTATTTT. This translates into CASSPGLAGGRYTDTQYF.

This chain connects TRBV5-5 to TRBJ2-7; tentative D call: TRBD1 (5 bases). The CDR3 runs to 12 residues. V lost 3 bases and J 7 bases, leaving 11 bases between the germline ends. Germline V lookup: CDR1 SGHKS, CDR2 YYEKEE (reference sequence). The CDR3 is CASSSGMGEQYF. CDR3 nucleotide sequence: TGTGCCAGCAGCTCAGGGATGGGAGAGCAGTACTTC.

CDR3 region: CASSPGFTDTYEQYF. In nucleotides, the CDR3 is TGTGCCAGCTCACCAGGGTTTACAGACACCTACGAGCAGTACTTC. The V call is TRBV18, the J call TRBJ2-7; D is uncertain. Trimming pared 2 bases from V and 2 bases from J, leaving 13 bases between. The CDR3 contains 15 residues. Looked up from germline, CDR1 is KGHSH and CDR2 is LQKENI.

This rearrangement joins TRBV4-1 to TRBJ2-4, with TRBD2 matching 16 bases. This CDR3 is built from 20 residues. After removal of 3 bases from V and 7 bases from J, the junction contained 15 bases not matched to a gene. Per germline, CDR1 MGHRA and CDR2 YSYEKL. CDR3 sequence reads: CASSQHRQAGTSGRGNIQYF. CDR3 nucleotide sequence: TGCGCCAGCAGCCAGCATCGACAGGCGGGGACTAGCGGGAGGGGGAACATTCAGTACTTC.

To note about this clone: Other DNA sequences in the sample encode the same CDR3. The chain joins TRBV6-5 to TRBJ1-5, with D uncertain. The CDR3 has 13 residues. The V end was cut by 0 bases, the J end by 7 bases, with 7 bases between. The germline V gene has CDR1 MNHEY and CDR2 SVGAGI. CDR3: CASSYSTGQPQHF. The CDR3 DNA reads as TGTGCCAGCAGTTACTCGACCGGCCAGCCCCAGCATTTT.

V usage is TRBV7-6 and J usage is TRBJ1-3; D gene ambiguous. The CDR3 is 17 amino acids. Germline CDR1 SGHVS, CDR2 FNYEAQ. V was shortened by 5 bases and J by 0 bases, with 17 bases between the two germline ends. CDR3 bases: TGTGCCAGCAGCCCCCTGGAGGACTTCGTCTCTGGAAACACCATATATTTT. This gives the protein CASSPLEDFVSGNTIYF.

The CDR3 DNA reads TGTGCCAGCAGTTCCCCTCCCGGGGGTAGCTCCGAGCAGTACTTC. Encoded protein: CASSSPPGGSSEQYF. V is TRBV28 and J is TRBJ2-7; possibly TRBD2 for D (6 bases). Deletions cut 4 bases from V and 6 bases from J, with 19 bases between. This CDR3 has 15 residues. From germline, CDR1 is MDHEN and CDR2 SYDVKM.

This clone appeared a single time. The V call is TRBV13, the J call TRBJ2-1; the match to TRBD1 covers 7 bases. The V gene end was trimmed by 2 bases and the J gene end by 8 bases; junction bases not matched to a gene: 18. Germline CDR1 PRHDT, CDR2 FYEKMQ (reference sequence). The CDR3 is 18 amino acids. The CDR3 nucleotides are TGTGCCAGCAGCTTACAATCCGGGACAGAGAGAGAGGTCTATGAGCAGTTCTTC. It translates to CASSLQSGTEREVYEQFF.

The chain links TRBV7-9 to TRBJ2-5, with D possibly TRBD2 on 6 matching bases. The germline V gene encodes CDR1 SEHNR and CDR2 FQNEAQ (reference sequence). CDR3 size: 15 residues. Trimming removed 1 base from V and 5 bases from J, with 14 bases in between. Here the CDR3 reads CASSLGSAGYETQYF. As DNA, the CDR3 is TGTGCCAGCAGCTTAGGTTCTGCGGGGTACGAGACCCAGTACTTC.

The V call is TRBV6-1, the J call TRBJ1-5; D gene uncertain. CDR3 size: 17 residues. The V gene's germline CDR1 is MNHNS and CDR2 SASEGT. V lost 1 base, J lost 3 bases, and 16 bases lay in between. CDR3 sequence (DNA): TGTGCCAGCAGTGAAGACATTGGGTGGGTTCCCAATCAGCCCCAGCATTTT. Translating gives CASSEDIGWVPNQPQHF.

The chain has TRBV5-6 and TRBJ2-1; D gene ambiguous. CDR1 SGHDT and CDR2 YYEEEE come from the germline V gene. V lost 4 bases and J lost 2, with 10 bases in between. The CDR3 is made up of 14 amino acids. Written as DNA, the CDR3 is TGTGCCAGCAGCCCCCCTGGTGCCTACAATGAGCAGTTCTTC. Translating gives CASSPPGAYNEQFF.

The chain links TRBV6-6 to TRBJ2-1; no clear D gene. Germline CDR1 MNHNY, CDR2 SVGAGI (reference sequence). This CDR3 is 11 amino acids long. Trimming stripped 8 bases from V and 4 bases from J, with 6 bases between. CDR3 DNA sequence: TGTGCCAGCGCCGCATACAATGAGCAGTTCTTC. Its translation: CASAAYNEQFF.

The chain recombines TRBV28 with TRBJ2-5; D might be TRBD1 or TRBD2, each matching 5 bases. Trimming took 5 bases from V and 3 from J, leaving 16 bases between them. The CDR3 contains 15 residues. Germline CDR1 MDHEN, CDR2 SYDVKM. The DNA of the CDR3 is TGTGCCAGCAGTCCGGACTCTTGGGGCAAAGAGACCCAGTACTTC. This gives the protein CASSPDSWGKETQYF.

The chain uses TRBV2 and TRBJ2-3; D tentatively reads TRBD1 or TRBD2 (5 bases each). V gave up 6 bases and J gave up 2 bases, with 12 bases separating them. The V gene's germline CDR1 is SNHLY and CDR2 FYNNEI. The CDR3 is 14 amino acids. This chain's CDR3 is CASRSGRNTDTQYF. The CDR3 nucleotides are TGTGCCAGCAGATCGGGACGCAACACAGATACGCAGTATTTT.

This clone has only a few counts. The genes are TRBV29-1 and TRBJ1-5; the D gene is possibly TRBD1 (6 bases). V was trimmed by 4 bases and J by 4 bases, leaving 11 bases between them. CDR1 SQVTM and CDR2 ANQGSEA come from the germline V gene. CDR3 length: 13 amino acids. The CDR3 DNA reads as TGCAGCGTTGCGGACAGCTTTAATCAGCCCCAGCATTTT. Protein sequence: CSVADSFNQPQHF.

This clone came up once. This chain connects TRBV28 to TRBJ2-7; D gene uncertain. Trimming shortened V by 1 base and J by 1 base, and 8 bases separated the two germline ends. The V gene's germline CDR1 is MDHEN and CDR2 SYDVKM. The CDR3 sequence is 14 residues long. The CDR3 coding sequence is TGTGCCAGCAGTTTATACCCACCTTCCTACGAGCAGTACTTC. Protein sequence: CASSLYPPSYEQYF.

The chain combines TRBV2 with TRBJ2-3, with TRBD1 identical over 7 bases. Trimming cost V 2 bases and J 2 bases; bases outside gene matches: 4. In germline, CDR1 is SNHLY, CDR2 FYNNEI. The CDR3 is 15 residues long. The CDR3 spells CASSETGANTDTQYF. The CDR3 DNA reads TGTGCCAGCAGTGAAACAGGGGCGAACACAGATACGCAGTATTTT.

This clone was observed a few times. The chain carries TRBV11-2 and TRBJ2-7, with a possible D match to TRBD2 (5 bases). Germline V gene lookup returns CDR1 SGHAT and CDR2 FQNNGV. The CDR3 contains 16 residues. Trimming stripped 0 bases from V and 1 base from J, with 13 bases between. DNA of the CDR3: TGTGCCAGCAGCTTAGATTGGGCGGGCGGTTCCTACGAGCAGTACTTC. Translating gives CASSLDWAGGSYEQYF.

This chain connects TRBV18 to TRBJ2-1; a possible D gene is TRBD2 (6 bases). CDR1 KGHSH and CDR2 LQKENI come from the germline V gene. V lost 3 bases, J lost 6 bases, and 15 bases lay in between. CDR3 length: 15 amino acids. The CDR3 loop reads CASSPSRGRGNEQFF. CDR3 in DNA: TGTGCCAGCTCACCGAGCCGGGGGAGAGGCAATGAGCAGTTCTTC.

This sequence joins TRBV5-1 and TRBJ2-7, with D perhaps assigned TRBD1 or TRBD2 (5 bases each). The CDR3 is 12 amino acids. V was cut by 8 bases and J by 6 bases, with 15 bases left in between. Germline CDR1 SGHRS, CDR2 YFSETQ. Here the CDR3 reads CASEGMKGEQYF. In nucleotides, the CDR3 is TGCGCCAGTGAGGGGATGAAGGGCGAGCAGTACTTC.

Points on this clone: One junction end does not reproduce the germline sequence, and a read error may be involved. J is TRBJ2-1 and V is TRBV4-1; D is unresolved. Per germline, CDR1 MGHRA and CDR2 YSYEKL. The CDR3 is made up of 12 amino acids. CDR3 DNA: TGCGCCAGCAGCCCACCTGACAATGCGCAGTTCTTC. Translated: CASSPPDNAQFF.

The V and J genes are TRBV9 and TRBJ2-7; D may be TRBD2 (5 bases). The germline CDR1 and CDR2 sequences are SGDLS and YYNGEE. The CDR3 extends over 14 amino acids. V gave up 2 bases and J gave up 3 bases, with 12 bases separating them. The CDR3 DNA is TGTGCCAGCAGCGTTTCATGGACTGACTACGAGCAGTACTTC. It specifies CASSVSWTDYEQYF. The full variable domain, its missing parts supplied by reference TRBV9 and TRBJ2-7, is DSGVTQTPKHLITATGQRVTLRCSPRSGDLSVYWYQQSLDQGLQFLIQYYNGEERAKGNILERFSAQQFPDLHSELNLSSLELGDSALYFCASSVSWTDYEQYFGPGTRLTVT.

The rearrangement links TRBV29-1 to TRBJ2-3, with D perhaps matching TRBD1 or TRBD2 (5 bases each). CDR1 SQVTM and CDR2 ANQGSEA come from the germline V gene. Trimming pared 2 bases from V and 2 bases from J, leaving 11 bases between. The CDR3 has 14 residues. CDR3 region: CSVEHPGTTDTQYF. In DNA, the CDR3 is TGCAGCGTTGAACACCCCGGGACCACAGATACGCAGTATTTT.

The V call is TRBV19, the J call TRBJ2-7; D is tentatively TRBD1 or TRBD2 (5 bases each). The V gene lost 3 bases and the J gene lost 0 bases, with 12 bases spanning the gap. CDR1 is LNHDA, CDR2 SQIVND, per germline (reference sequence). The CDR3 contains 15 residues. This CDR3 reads CASSMGPDGSYEQYF. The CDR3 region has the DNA TGTGCCAGTAGTATGGGACCCGACGGCTCCTACGAGCAGTACTTC. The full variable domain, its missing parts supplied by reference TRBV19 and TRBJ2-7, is DGGITQSPKYLFRKEGQNVTLSCEQNLNHDAMYWYRQDPGQGLRLIYYSQIVNDFQKGDIAEGYSVSREKKESFPLTVTSAQKNPTAFYLCASSMGPDGSYEQYFGPGTRLTVT.

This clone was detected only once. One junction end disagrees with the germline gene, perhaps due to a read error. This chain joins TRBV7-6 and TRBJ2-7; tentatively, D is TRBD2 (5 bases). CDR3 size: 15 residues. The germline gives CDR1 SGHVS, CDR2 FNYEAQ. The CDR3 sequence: CASGLERGGAYEQYF. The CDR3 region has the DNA TGTGCCAGCGGCTTAGAAAGAGGAGGTGCCTACGAGCAGTACTTC.

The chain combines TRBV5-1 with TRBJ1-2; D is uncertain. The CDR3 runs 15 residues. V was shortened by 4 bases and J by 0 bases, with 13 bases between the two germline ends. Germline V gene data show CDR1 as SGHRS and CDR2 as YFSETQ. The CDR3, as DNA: TGCGCCAGCAGCCTGGGAGCCCCCGCTAACTATGGCTACACCTTC. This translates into CASSLGAPANYGYTF.

For the CDR3, the DNA is TGTGCCAGCAGCTTAGAGCCGGGACAGGGGGCCTACGAGCAGTACTTC. Protein: CASSLEPGQGAYEQYF. The chain recombines TRBV11-3 with TRBJ2-7; 11 bases are shared with TRBD1. Germline CDR1 reads SGHNT; CDR2 reads YENEEA. The CDR3 extends over 16 amino acids. Unmatched junction bases numbered 3, after V lost 0 bases and J lost 2 bases.

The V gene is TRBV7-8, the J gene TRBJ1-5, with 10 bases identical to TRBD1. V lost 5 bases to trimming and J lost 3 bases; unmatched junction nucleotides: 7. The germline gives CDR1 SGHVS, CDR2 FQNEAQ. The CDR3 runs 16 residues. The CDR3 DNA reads TGTGCCAGCAGCCCCCGGGACAGGGGCTTCAATCAGCCCCAGCATTTT. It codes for CASSPRDRGFNQPQHF.

The CDR3 sequence is CASSLARGEQETQYF. The DNA of the CDR3 is TGTGCCAGCAGCTTAGCCCGCGGTGAGCAAGAGACCCAGTACTTC. The V call is TRBV7-9, the J call TRBJ2-5, with D hard to call. The CDR3 contains 15 residues. Germline lookup yields CDR1 SEHNR and CDR2 FQNEAQ (reference sequence). V was trimmed by 0 bases and J by 2 bases, leaving 10 bases between them.

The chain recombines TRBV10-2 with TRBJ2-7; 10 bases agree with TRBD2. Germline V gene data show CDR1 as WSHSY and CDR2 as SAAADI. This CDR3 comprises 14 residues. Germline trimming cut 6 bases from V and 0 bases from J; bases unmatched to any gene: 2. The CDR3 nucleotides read TGCGCCAGCAGACTAGCGGGAAACTCCTACGAGCAGTACTTC. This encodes CASRLAGNSYEQYF.

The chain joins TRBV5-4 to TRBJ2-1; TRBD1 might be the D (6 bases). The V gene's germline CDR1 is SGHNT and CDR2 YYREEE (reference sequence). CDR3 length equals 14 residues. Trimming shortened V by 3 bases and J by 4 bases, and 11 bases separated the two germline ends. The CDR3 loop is CASSSQTGYNEQFF. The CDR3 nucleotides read TGTGCCAGCAGCTCCCAGACAGGTTACAATGAGCAGTTCTTC.